This is a list of T cell receptor beta chains from one sample in a study of cytomegalovirus exposure and HLA in healthy donors. Sequencing was performed with immunoSEQ multiplex PCR; in TCRdb, only in-frame clones are kept and a portion is missing. The sample records fewer than 150,000 clones, about 68% being singletons. Sequenced sample: PBMCs. Receptor source: a human donor in good health. Each CDR3 is given with its conserved first and last residue. Each record gives: J gene, clone size, V gene, D gene, CDR3 protein, CDR3 DNA. D genes are given only for firm matches. Rows may omit the clone size; those that give it use once, few, many or a size class.

J gene: TRBJ2-7
clone size: -
V gene: TRBV5-4
D gene: -
CDR3 protein: CASSLAGAGSYEQYF
CDR3 DNA: TGTGCCAGCAGCTTGGCCGGAGCCGGTTCCTACGAGCAGTACTTC

J gene: TRBJ2-7
clone size: few
V gene: TRBV7-7
D gene: TRBD1
CDR3 protein: CASSPDRGYEQYF
CDR3 DNA: TGTGCCAGCAGCCCGGACAGGGGCTACGAGCAGTACTTC

J gene: TRBJ1-1
clone size: -
V gene: TRBV6-1
D gene: TRBD1
CDR3 protein: CASRSGGNTEAFF
CDR3 DNA: TGTGCCAGCAGATCAGGGGGTAACACTGAAGCTTTCTTT

J gene: TRBJ1-2
clone size: -
V gene: TRBV27
D gene: -
CDR3 protein: CASSEGDNYGYTF
CDR3 DNA: TGTGCCAGCAGTGAGGGGGATAACTATGGCTACACCTTC

J gene: TRBJ1-2
clone size: -
V gene: TRBV28
D gene: -
CDR3 protein: CASSFRGGYGYTF
CDR3 DNA: TGTGCCAGCAGTTTTAGGGGCGGTTATGGCTACACCTTC

J gene: TRBJ2-3
clone size: -
V gene: TRBV7-8
D gene: TRBD2
CDR3 protein: CASSLVASGRFKLRADTQYF
CDR3 DNA: TGTGCCAGCAGCTTAGTCGCTAGCGGGAGATTTAAGTTACGGGCAGATACGCAGTATTTT

J gene: TRBJ2-1
clone size: -
V gene: TRBV2
D gene: TRBD2
CDR3 protein: CASRTSGSYNEQFF
CDR3 DNA: TGTGCCAGCAGGACTAGCGGGTCCTACAATGAGCAGTTCTTC

J gene: TRBJ2-3
clone size: few
V gene: TRBV5-1
D gene: TRBD1
CDR3 protein: CASSLMVRGRGQGTDTQYF
CDR3 DNA: TGCGCCAGCAGTTTGATGGTCCGGGGAAGGGGACAGGGTACAGATACGCAGTATTTT

J gene: TRBJ2-7
clone size: -
V gene: TRBV4-3
D gene: TRBD2
CDR3 protein: CASSQDFLAGDEQYF
CDR3 DNA: TGCGCCAGCAGCCAAGATTTCCTAGCGGGAGACGAGCAGTACTTC

J gene: TRBJ2-7
clone size: -
V gene: TRBV29-1
D gene: -
CDR3 protein: CSVEAEGSYEQYF
CDR3 DNA: TGCAGCGTTGAAGCGGAGGGCTCCTACGAGCAGTACTTC

J gene: TRBJ2-7
clone size: -
V gene: TRBV2
D gene: -
CDR3 protein: CASSEGILASRDYEQYF
CDR3 DNA: TGTGCCAGCAGTGAGGGGATATTGGCTTCTCGGGACTACGAGCAGTACTTC

J gene: TRBJ2-3
clone size: -
V gene: TRBV5-4
D gene: TRBD2
CDR3 protein: CASSLFLAGTDTQYF
CDR3 DNA: TGTGCCAGCAGCCTGTTCCTAGCGGGCACAGATACGCAGTATTTT

J gene: TRBJ1-2
clone size: -
V gene: TRBV5-4
D gene: -
CDR3 protein: CASSHDRNYGYTF
CDR3 DNA: TGTGCCAGCAGCCACGACAGAAACTATGGCTACACCTTC

J gene: TRBJ1-1
clone size: -
V gene: TRBV29-1
D gene: TRBD1
CDR3 protein: CSAPLTGTGEAFF
CDR3 DNA: TGCAGCGCTCCCCTGACAGGGACGGGTGAAGCTTTCTTT

J gene: TRBJ1-4
clone size: -
V gene: TRBV7-3
D gene: TRBD1
CDR3 protein: CASSPRQGEKLFF
CDR3 DNA: TGTGCCAGCAGCCCCCGACAGGGTGAAAAACTGTTTTTT

J gene: TRBJ2-1
clone size: -
V gene: TRBV5-1
D gene: -
CDR3 protein: CASSPEGEGSYNEQFF
CDR3 DNA: TGCGCCAGCAGCCCAGAGGGGGAGGGCTCCTACAATGAGCAGTTCTTC

J gene: TRBJ1-4
clone size: -
V gene: TRBV7-8
D gene: TRBD1
CDR3 protein: CASSRDRTNEKLFF
CDR3 DNA: TGTGCCAGCAGCCGGGACAGGACTAATGAAAAACTGTTTTTT

J gene: TRBJ2-7
clone size: few
V gene: TRBV28
D gene: TRBD2
CDR3 protein: CASSSGTSATRLYEQYF
CDR3 DNA: TGTGCCAGCAGTTCCGGGACTAGCGCAACTAGGCTCTACGAGCAGTACTTC

J gene: TRBJ2-7
clone size: -
V gene: TRBV28
D gene: TRBD2
CDR3 protein: CASRAAGLLYEQYF
CDR3 DNA: TGTGCCAGCAGGGCAGCGGGACTTCTCTACGAGCAGTACTTC

J gene: TRBJ2-5
clone size: -
V gene: TRBV7-6
D gene: TRBD2
CDR3 protein: CASSARDYLQETQYF
CDR3 DNA: TGTGCCAGCAGCGCCAGGGACTATCTGCAAGAGACCCAGTACTTC

J gene: TRBJ2-3
clone size: -
V gene: TRBV7-3
D gene: -
CDR3 protein: CASSLKGTPPPDTQYF
CDR3 DNA: TGTGCCAGCAGCTTAAAGGGGACTCCCCCGCCAGATACGCAGTATTTT

J gene: TRBJ2-7
clone size: -
V gene: TRBV4-1
D gene: -
CDR3 protein: CASSLEPDSYEQYF
CDR3 DNA: TGCGCCAGCAGCCTGGAGCCGGACTCCTACGAGCAGTACTTC

J gene: TRBJ1-2
clone size: -
V gene: TRBV27
D gene: TRBD1
CDR3 protein: CASSFLTGQGVVGYTF
CDR3 DNA: TGTGCCAGCAGTTTCCTAACAGGACAGGGAGTCGTGGGCTACACCTTC

J gene: TRBJ2-7
clone size: -
V gene: TRBV14
D gene: TRBD1
CDR3 protein: CASSPRDSPSYEQYF
CDR3 DNA: TGTGCCAGCAGCCCTCGGGACAGCCCTTCCTACGAGCAGTACTTC

J gene: TRBJ2-7
clone size: -
V gene: TRBV7-2
D gene: TRBD1
CDR3 protein: CASSLGQGTRASYEQYF
CDR3 DNA: TGTGCCAGCAGTCTCGGACAGGGAACACGGGCCTCCTACGAGCAGTACTTC

J gene: TRBJ2-1
clone size: few
V gene: TRBV11-3
D gene: TRBD2
CDR3 protein: CASSLRLAGDEEQFF
CDR3 DNA: TGTGCCAGCAGCCTAAGACTAGCGGGAGACGAGGAGCAGTTCTTC

J gene: TRBJ2-7
clone size: -
V gene: TRBV5-1
D gene: TRBD2
CDR3 protein: CASSANSGRWYEQYF
CDR3 DNA: TGCGCCAGCAGCGCAAATAGCGGGAGGTGGTACGAGCAGTACTTC

J gene: TRBJ2-3
clone size: -
V gene: TRBV11-3
D gene: TRBD2
CDR3 protein: CASSPGTRVADTQYF
CDR3 DNA: TGTGCCAGCAGCCCCGGGACTAGGGTTGCAGATACGCAGTATTTT

J gene: TRBJ1-2
clone size: -
V gene: TRBV27
D gene: -
CDR3 protein: CASSPNGGGANYGYTF
CDR3 DNA: TGTGCCAGCAGTCCCAACGGGGGAGGGGCGAACTATGGCTACACCTTC

J gene: TRBJ2-3
clone size: -
V gene: TRBV7-3
D gene: -
CDR3 protein: CASSLLGGTDTQYF
CDR3 DNA: TGTGCCAGCAGCTTATTAGGAGGCACAGATACGCAGTATTTT

J gene: TRBJ2-3
clone size: -
V gene: TRBV10-3
D gene: -
CDR3 protein: CAILRTPTDTQYF
CDR3 DNA: TGTGCCATCCTTAGGACACCCACAGATACGCAGTATTTT

J gene: TRBJ2-7
clone size: once
V gene: TRBV19
D gene: TRBD1
CDR3 protein: CASSPGQGPYEQYF
CDR3 DNA: TGTGCCAGTAGTCCAGGACAGGGGCCCTACGAGCAGTACTTC

J gene: TRBJ2-7
clone size: -
V gene: TRBV13
D gene: TRBD1
CDR3 protein: CASSYRQGAREQYF
CDR3 DNA: TGTGCCAGCAGCTACAGACAGGGGGCCCGGGAGCAGTACTTC

J gene: TRBJ2-6
clone size: once
V gene: TRBV5-5
D gene: -
CDR3 protein: CASSLTGTSGANVLTF
CDR3 DNA: TGTGCCAGCAGCTTGACAGGTACCTCTGGGGCCAACGTCCTGACTTTC

J gene: TRBJ2-7
clone size: once
V gene: TRBV9
D gene: TRBD2
CDR3 protein: CASSVGTSGSEQYF
CDR3 DNA: TGTGCCAGCAGCGTAGGGACTAGCGGGAGCGAGCAGTACTTC

J gene: TRBJ2-7
clone size: -
V gene: TRBV6-5
D gene: TRBD2
CDR3 protein: CASSYSAGGEYEQYF
CDR3 DNA: TGTGCCAGCAGTTACTCAGCTGGGGGGGAGTACGAGCAGTACTTC

J gene: TRBJ1-1
clone size: -
V gene: TRBV4-2
D gene: TRBD1
CDR3 protein: CASSHIGQGEGNTEAFF
CDR3 DNA: TGTGCCAGCAGCCATATAGGACAGGGAGAGGGGAACACTGAAGCTTTCTTT

J gene: TRBJ1-5
clone size: few
V gene: TRBV2
D gene: TRBD1
CDR3 protein: CASSEGRGQGRRQPQHF
CDR3 DNA: TGTGCCAGCAGTGAAGGTAGAGGACAGGGACGGAGACAGCCCCAGCATTTT

J gene: TRBJ2-7
clone size: -
V gene: TRBV25-1
D gene: -
CDR3 protein: CASSDAGPYEQYF
CDR3 DNA: TGTGCCAGCAGTGACGCAGGGCCGTACGAGCAGTACTTC

J gene: TRBJ1-4
clone size: -
V gene: TRBV10-3
D gene: TRBD1
CDR3 protein: CAILSPDRGRSTNEKLFF
CDR3 DNA: TGTGCCATCCTAAGTCCAGACAGGGGACGATCAACTAATGAAAAACTGTTTTTT

J gene: TRBJ2-3
clone size: -
V gene: TRBV6-5
D gene: -
CDR3 protein: CASSYLRGQQYF
CDR3 DNA: TGTGCCAGCAGTTACTTGCGGGGTCAGCAGTATTTT

J gene: TRBJ2-5
clone size: -
V gene: TRBV5-6
D gene: TRBD2
CDR3 protein: CASSLEKGLAGETQYF
CDR3 DNA: TGTGCCAGCAGCTTGGAAAAGGGACTAGCGGGAGAGACCCAGTACTTC

J gene: TRBJ2-3
clone size: -
V gene: TRBV7-9
D gene: TRBD1
CDR3 protein: CASRGDRGHSTDTQYF
CDR3 DNA: TGTGCCAGCAGAGGGGACAGGGGACATAGCACAGATACGCAGTATTTT

J gene: TRBJ2-7
clone size: few
V gene: TRBV28
D gene: TRBD2
CDR3 protein: CASSVGGGEQYF
CDR3 DNA: TGTGCCAGCAGTGTAGGCGGGGGCGAGCAGTACTTC

J gene: TRBJ2-7
clone size: few
V gene: TRBV9
D gene: -
CDR3 protein: CASSVAGGSHEQYF
CDR3 DNA: TGTGCCAGCAGCGTCGCCGGGGGTTCCCACGAGCAGTACTTC